The TCR beta chain under discussion was sequenced for a study of cytomegalovirus exposure and HLA in healthy donors. Study-wide results and caveats: Sequencing artifact likely explains a cluster of highly shared sequence variants. Analysis was carried out at a later point, and it linked a missense DCLRE1C variant to TCR beta V- and J-gene trimming.

Everyone who donated was a healthy bone marrow donor. Use of 60 Vbeta and 13 Jbeta primers characterized the PCR. Method: immunoSEQ multiplex PCR; TCRdb's copy keeps in-frame clones and lacks some. The sample consists of 130,000 to 150,000 clones, 78% of them appearing once. Turning to this clone: Its matching antigen is unknown.

CDR3 length: 16 amino acids. Germline loops: CDR1 LNHDA, CDR2 SQIVND (reference sequence). With V trimmed by 3 bases and J by 5 bases, 9 bases remained unmatched. The TCR comes from a female donor in good health and CMV-seronegative. The specimen was PBMCs. The rearrangement uses TRBV19 and TRBJ2-5, with TRBD2 matching over 10 bases. The CDR3 nucleotides read TGTGCCAGTAGTATTTTGTCTAGCGGGAGCAGGGAGACCCAGTACTTC. Its translation is CASSILSSGSRETQYF. Complete variable domain (other parts from reference TRBV19 and TRBJ2-5): DGGITQSPKYLFRKEGQNVTLSCEQNLNHDAMYWYRQDPGQGLRLIYYSQIVNDFQKGDIAEGYSVSREKKESFPLTVTSAQKNPTAFYLCASSILSSGSRETQYFGPGTRLLVL.